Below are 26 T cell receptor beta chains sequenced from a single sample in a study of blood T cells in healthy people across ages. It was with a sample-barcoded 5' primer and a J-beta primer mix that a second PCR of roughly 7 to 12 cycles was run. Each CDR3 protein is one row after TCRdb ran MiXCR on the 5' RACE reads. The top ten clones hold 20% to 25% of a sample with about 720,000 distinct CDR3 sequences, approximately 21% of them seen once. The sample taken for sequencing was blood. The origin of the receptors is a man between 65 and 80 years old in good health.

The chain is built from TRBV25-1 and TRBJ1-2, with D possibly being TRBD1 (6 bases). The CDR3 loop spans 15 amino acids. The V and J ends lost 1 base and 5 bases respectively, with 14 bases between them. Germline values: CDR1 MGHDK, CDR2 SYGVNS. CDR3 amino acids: CASSESGQQLYGYTF. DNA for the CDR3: TGTGCCAGCAGTGAATCTGGACAGCAACTTTATGGCTACACCTTC.

The CDR3 DNA reads TGTGCCAGCAGTTACGTCCTGGGGAACACTGAAGCTTTCTTT. It encodes CASSYVLGNTEAFF. V and J are TRBV6-2 or TRBV6-3 and TRBJ1-1, with D hard to call. V was cut by 2 bases and J by 1 base, with 8 bases left in between. This CDR3 spans 14 amino acids. CDR1 is MNHEY, CDR2 SVGEGT, per germline.

CDR3 nucleotides: TGTGCCAGCAGTTACCGGGACACCTATGGCTACACCTTC. Amino acid sequence: CASSYRDTYGYTF. This chain links TRBV27 with TRBJ1-2, with D perhaps matching TRBD1 (6 bases). The CDR3 has 13 residues. Germline CDR1 is MNHEY and CDR2 is SMNVEV (reference sequence). Trimming left V 4 bases short and J 4 bases short, with 10 bases between.

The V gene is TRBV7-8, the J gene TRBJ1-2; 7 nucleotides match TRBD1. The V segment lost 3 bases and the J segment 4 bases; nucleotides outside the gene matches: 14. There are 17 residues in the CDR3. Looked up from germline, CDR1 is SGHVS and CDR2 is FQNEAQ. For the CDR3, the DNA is TGTGCCAGCAGCTTCACCCGTTCCGGGGACAGCATCTATGGCTACACCTTC. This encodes CASSFTRSGDSIYGYTF.

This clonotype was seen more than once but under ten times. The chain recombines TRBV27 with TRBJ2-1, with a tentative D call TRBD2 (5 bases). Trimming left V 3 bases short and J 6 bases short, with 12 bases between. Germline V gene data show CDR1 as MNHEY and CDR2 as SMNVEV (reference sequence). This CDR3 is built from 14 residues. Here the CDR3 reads CASSFFDYSNEQFF. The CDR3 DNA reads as TGTGCCAGCAGTTTTTTCGACTATAGCAATGAGCAGTTCTTC.

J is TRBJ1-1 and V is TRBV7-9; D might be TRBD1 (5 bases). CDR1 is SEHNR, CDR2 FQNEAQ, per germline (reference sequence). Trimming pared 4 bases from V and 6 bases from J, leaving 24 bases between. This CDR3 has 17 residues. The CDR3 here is CASSSPHARVFPSEAFF. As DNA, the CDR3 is TGTGCCAGCAGCTCTCCCCACGCCAGGGTTTTCCCCTCTGAAGCTTTCTTT.

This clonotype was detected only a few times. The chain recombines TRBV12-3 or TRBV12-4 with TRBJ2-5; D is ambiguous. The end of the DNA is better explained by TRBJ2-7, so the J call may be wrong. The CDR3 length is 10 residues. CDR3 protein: CASFRHEQYV. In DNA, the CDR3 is TGTGCCAGCTTCAGACACGAGCAGTACGTC.

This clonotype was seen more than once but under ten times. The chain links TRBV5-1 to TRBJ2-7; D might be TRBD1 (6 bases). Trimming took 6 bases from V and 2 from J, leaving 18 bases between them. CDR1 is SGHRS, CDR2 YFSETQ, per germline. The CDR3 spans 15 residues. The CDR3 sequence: CASTTDQAGAYEQYF. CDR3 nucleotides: TGCGCCAGCACCACAGACCAGGCAGGGGCCTACGAGCAGTACTTC.

The CDR3 spells CASAVGPITEAFF. For the CDR3, the DNA is TGTGCCAGCGCGGTCGGGCCGATCACTGAAGCTTTCTTT. V usage is TRBV5-5 and J usage is TRBJ1-1; D ambiguous. V was cut by 7 bases and J by 4 bases, with 14 bases left in between. CDR1 is SGHKS and CDR2 is YYEKEE in the germline V gene (reference sequence). The CDR3 is 13 residues long.

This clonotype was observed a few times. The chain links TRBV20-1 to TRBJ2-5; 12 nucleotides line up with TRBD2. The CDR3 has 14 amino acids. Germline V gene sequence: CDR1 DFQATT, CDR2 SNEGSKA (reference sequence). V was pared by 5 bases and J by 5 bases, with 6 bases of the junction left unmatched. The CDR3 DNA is TGCAGTGCTGGTCGGACTAGCGGGACTGAGACCCAGTACTTC. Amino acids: CSAGRTSGTETQYF.

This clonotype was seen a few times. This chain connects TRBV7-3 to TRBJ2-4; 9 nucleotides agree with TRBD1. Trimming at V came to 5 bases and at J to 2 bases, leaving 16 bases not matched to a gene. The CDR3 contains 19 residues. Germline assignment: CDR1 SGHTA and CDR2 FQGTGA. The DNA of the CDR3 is TGTGCCAGCAGCCTCAGGACAGGGGCCAACCCCATTCCCAAAAACATTCAGTACTTC. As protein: CASSLRTGANPIPKNIQYF. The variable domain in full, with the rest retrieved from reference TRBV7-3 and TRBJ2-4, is GAGVSQTPSNKVTEKGKYVELRCDPISGHTALYWYRQSLGQGPEFLIYFQGTGAADDSGLPNDRFFAVRPEGSVSTLKIQRTERGDSAVYLCASSLRTGANPIPKNIQYFGAGTRLSVL.

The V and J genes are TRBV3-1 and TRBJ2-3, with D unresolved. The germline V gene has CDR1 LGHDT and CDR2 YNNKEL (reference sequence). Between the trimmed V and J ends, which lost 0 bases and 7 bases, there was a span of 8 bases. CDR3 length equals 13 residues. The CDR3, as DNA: TGTGCCAGCAGCCAAGATGGCCGGTATACGCAGTATTTT. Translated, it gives CASSQDGRYTQYF.

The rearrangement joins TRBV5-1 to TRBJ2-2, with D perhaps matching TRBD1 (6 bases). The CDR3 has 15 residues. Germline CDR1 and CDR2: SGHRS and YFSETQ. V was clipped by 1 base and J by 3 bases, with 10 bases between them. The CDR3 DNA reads TGCGCCAGCAGCTTGAGAGGGGGAGACACCGGGGAGCTGTTTTTT. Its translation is CASSLRGGDTGELFF.

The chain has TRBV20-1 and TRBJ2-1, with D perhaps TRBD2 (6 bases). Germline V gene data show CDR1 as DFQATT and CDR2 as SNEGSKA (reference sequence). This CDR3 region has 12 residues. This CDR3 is CRIGSSYNEQFF. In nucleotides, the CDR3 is TGCAGAATCGGGAGCTCCTACAATGAGCAGTTCTTC.

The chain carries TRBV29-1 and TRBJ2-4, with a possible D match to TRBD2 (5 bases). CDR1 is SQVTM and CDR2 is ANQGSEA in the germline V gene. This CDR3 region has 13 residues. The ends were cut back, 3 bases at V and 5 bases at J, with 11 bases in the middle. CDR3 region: CSVDHREENIQYF. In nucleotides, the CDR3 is TGCAGCGTTGATCATCGGGAAGAAAACATTCAGTACTTC. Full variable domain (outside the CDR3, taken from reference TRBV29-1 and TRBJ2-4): SAVISQKPSRDICQRGTSLTIQCQVDSQVTMMFWYRQQPGQSLTLIATANQGSEATYESGFVIDKFPISRPNLTFSTLTVSNMSPEDSSIYLCSVDHREENIQYFGAGTRLSVL.

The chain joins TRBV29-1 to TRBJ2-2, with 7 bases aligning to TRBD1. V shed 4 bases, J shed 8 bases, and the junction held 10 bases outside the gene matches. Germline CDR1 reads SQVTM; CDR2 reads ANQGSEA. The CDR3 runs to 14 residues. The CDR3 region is CSVAVTGSTGELFF. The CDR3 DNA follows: TGCAGCGTTGCAGTGACAGGGTCTACGGGGGAGCTGTTTTTT.

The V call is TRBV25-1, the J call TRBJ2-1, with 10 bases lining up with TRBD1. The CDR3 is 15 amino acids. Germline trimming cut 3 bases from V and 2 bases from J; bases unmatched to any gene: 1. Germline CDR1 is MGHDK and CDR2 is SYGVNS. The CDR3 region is CASSEGQGTYNEQFF. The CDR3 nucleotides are TGTGCCAGCAGTGAGGGACAGGGGACCTACAATGAGCAGTTCTTC.

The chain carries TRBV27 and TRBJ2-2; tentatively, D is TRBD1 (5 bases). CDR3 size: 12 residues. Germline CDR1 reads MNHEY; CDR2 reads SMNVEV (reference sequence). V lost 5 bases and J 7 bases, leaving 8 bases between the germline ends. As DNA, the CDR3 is TGTGCCAGCAGTATCAGGGTCGGGGAGCTGTTTTTT. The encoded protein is CASSIRVGELFF.

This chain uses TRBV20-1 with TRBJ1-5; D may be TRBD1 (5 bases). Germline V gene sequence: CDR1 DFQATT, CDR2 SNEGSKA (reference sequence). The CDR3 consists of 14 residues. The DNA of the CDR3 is TGCGGTGTAAGGCCAGGGCGGCGCAATCAGCCCCAGCATTTT. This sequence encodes CGVRPGRRNQPQHF.

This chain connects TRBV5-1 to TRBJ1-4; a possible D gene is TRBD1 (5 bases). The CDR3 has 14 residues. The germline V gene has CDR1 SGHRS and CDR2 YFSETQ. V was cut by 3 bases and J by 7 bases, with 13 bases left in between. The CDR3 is CASSSRVEGEKLFF. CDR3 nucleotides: TGCGCCAGCAGCTCCAGGGTAGAGGGTGAAAAACTGTTTTTT.

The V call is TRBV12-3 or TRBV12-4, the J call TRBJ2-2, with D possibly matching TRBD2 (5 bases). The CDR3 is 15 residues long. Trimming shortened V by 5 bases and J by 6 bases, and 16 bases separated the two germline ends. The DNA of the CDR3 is TGTGCCAGCAGTAACCTGAGAGTTAGCGCCGGGGAGCTGTTTTTT. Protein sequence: CASSNLRVSAGELFF.

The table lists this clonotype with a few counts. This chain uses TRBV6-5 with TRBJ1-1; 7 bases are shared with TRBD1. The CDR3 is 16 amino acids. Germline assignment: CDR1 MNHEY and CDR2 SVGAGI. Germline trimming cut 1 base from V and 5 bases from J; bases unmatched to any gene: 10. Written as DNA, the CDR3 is TGTGCCAGCAGTTACTTTGGACAGGCAGGTCGTACTGAAGCTTTCTTT. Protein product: CASSYFGQAGRTEAFF.

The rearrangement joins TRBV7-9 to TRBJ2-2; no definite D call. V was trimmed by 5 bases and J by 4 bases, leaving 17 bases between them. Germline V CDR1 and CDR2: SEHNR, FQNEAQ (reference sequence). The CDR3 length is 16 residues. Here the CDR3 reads CASSPQRLSGTGELFF. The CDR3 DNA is TGTGCCAGCAGCCCTCAGCGACTTTCGGGCACCGGGGAGCTGTTTTTT.

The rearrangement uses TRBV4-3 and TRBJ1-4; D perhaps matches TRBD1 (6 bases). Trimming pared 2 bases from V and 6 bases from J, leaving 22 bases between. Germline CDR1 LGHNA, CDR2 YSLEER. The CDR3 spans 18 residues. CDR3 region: CASSQTRRGTLGHEKLFF. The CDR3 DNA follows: TGCGCCAGCAGCCAAACCAGACGGGGGACACTAGGACATGAAAAACTGTTTTTT.

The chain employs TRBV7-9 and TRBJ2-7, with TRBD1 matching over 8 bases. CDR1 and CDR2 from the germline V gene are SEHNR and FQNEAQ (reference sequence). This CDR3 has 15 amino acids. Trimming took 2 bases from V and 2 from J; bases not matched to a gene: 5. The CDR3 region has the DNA TGTGCCAGCAGCTTAACGCGGGACAGGACCTACGAGCAGTACTTC. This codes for CASSLTRDRTYEQYF. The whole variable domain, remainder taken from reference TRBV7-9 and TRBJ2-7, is DTGVSQNPRHKITKRGQNVTFRCDPISEHNRLYWYRQTLGQGPEFLTYFQNEAQLEKSRLLSDRFSAERPKGSFSTLEIQRTEQGDSAMYLCASSLTRDRTYEQYFGPGTRLTVT.

Written as DNA, the CDR3 is TGTGCCAGCAGTTACAGAGCGCCGCAAGACAATGAGCAGTTCTTC. The encoded protein is CASSYRAPQDNEQFF. The chain employs TRBV6-5 and TRBJ2-1, with unresolved D. Trimming left V 2 bases short and J 5 bases short, with 13 bases between. Germline V gene data show CDR1 as MNHEY and CDR2 as SVGAGI. CDR3 length: 15 residues.